Listed below are T cell receptor beta chains from one sample, sequenced in a study of long-term antiretroviral therapy in people with HIV. Clones were sequenced by immunoSEQ multiplex PCR, and TCRdb holds only the in-frame ones, with some missing. The sample lists fewer than 40,000 clones, 86% occurring once. The starting material was unsorted PBMCs, obtained just before starting antiretroviral therapy. The receptors come from a woman aged 18-30 years with HIV. CDR3s include the opening cysteine and the closing phenylalanine or tryptophan. D genes are given only for firm matches.

v_gene: TRBV6-4
j_gene: TRBJ2-1
d_gene: NA
CDR3nt: TGTGCCAGCAGTGTCCTACCCGGGACACAAAGCCTCAATGAGCAGTTCTTC
CDR3aa: CASSVLPGTQSLNEQFF

v_gene: TRBV6-5
j_gene: TRBJ2-7
d_gene: TRBD2
CDR3nt: TGTGCCAGCAGTTACTCGACTAGCGGGAGCTACGAGCAGTACTTC
CDR3aa: CASSYSTSGSYEQYF

v_gene: TRBV7-3
j_gene: TRBJ2-7
d_gene: NA
CDR3nt: TGTGCCAGCAGCCCAGGACGAGCCTACGAGCAGTACTTC
CDR3aa: CASSPGRAYEQYF

v_gene: TRBV25-1
j_gene: TRBJ1-1
d_gene: NA
CDR3nt: TGTGCCAGCAGTGTAGGGGGTGGCACTGAAGCTTTCTTT
CDR3aa: CASSVGGGTEAFF

v_gene: TRBV28
j_gene: TRBJ1-2
d_gene: NA
CDR3nt: TGTGCCAGCAGTCCACGAGGGGTAGTTGGCTACACCTTC
CDR3aa: CASSPRGVVGYTF

v_gene: TRBV4-3
j_gene: TRBJ2-2
d_gene: TRBD1
CDR3nt: TGCGCCAGCAGCCAGGATGGGCCCAGGGGGATGAACACCGGGGAGCTGTTTTTT
CDR3aa: CASSQDGPRGMNTGELFF

v_gene: TRBV6-4
j_gene: TRBJ1-1
d_gene: TRBD1
CDR3nt: TGTGCCAGCAGGGGACAGGGCCCTGAAGCTTTCTTT
CDR3aa: CASRGQGPEAFF

v_gene: TRBV7-9
j_gene: TRBJ2-5
d_gene: NA
CDR3nt: TGTGCCAGCAGCCGGCGGGTCGTCGACGCCCTTGGTGGTGGGGGGTACTTC
CDR3aa: CASSRRVVDALGGGGYF

v_gene: TRBV28
j_gene: TRBJ2-7
d_gene: NA
CDR3nt: TGTGCCAGCAGTCCCCGCGGGCCCTCCTACGAGCAGTACTTC
CDR3aa: CASSPRGPSYEQYF

v_gene: TRBV19
j_gene: TRBJ2-1
d_gene: NA
CDR3nt: TGTGCCAGTAGTGTTCAGGGGAATGAGCAGTTCTTC
CDR3aa: CASSVQGNEQFF

v_gene: TRBV7-2
j_gene: TRBJ2-1
d_gene: TRBD2
CDR3nt: TGTGCCAGCAGCTTAGCGGGAGGGCCAGTTGATGAGCAGTTCTTC
CDR3aa: CASSLAGGPVDEQFF

v_gene: TRBV5-4
j_gene: TRBJ1-1
d_gene: NA
CDR3nt: TGTGCCAGCACTGGAGCCTGGGATATGAACACTGAAGCTTTCTTT
CDR3aa: CASTGAWDMNTEAFF